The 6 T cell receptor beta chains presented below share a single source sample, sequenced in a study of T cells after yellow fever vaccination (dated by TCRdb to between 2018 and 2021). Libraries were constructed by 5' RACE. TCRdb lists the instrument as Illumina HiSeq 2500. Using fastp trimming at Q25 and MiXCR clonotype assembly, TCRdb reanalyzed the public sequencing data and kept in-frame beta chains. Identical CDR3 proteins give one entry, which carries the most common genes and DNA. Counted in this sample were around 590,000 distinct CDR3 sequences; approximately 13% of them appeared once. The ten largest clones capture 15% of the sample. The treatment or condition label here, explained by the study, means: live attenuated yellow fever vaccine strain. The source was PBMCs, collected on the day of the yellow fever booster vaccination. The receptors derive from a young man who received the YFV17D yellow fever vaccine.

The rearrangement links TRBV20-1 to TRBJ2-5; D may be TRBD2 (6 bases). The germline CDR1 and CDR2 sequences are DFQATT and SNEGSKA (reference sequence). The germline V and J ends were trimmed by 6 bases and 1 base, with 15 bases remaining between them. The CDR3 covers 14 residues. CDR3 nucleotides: TGCAGTGCCCTAACGTGGGGGGTCCAAGAGACCCAGTACTTC. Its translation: CSALTWGVQETQYF.

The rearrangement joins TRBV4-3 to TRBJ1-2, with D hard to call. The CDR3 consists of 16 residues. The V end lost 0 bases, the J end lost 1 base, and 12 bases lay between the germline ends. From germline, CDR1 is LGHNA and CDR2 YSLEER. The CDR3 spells CASSQEVVWGNYGYTF. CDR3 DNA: TGCGCCAGCAGCCAAGAAGTGGTGTGGGGTAACTATGGCTACACCTTC.

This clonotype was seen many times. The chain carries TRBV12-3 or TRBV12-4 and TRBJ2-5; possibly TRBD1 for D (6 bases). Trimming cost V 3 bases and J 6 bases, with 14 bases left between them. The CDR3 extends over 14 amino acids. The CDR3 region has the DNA TGTGCCAGCAGTTTGGGGGCTGGCGGAAAGACCCAGTACTTC. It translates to CASSLGAGGKTQYF.

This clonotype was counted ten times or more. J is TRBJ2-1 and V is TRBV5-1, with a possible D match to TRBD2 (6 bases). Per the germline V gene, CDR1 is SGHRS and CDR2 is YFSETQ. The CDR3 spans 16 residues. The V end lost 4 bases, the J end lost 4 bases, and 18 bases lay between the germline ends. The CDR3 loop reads CASSPNGLNQYNEQFF. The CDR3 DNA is TGCGCCAGCAGCCCCAACGGACTAAACCAATACAATGAGCAGTTCTTC.

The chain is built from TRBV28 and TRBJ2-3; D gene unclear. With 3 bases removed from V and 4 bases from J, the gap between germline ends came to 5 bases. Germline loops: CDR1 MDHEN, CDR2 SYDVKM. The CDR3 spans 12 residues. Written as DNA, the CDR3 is TGTGCCAGCAGTTTTAGTCCAGATACGCAGTATTTT. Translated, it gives CASSFSPDTQYF.

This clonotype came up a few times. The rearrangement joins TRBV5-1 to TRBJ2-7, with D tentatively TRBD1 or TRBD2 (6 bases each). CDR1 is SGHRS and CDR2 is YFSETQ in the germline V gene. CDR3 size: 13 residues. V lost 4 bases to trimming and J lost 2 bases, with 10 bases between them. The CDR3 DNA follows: TGCGCCAGCAGCGGAGGGGGAACCTACGAGCAGTACTTC. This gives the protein CASSGGGTYEQYF.